This paragraph reports one T cell receptor (beta chain). The antigen this receptor binds is unknown. No per-base quality is available; no much larger clone lies one base away. This sample is part of a study of cytomegalovirus exposure and HLA in healthy donors (dated by TCRdb to 2017 to 2019). At the level of the whole study: According to an earlier analysis of around 600 of the donors, about 190 million T cells yielded roughly 110 million unique TCR beta sequences and 250 to 350 Gb of sequence data. Across about 380 genotyped donors of the cohort, an average of approximately 220,000 unique TCR beta nucleotide sequences per donor were sequenced, and roughly 20% of those sequences were non-productive. Typing coverage differed by locus: A, B, C, DRB1 and DQB1 were typed in roughly 620-630 donors, DQA1 in roughly 500, DPA1 in approximately 600, and DPB1 in just under 490. A later analysis re-analyzed previously published TCR beta repertoires from approximately 670 donors and added high-resolution HLA genotyping to study TCR occurrence patterns. A later genetic analysis took genome-wide SNP genotypes for about 55% of the roughly 700 donors and used that subset as a discovery cohort. To predict cytomegalovirus infection status, the study brought together high-throughput TCR immunosequencing, statistical association of individual TCRs with disease status, and machine learning. An early release that covered fewer than 750 HLA-typed donors contained approximately 320 gigabases of sequencing data and about 84 million unique TCR sequences. Rather than using new phenotypic data, the later analysis identified candidate immune exposures from TCR beta sequences and from how often those sequences occurred across donors. The study aimed to test whether cataloging public T cell receptors could reveal signatures of past pathogen exposure. The genetic ancestry cluster associated with self-reported Caucasian donors included roughly four fifths of the 350 to 500 genotyped donors. Donor age, sex, ethnicity and CMV serostatus were collected together with the repertoire data. All discovery cohort repertoires had been generated using a single sequencing platform. HLA typing included class I and class II loci at four-digit resolution. In an earlier analysis of 550 to 700 of the donors, high-throughput TCR beta sequencing was used to judge whether each TCR beta V gene segment behaved as functional or pseudogenic. The study profiled the T cell repertoires of hundreds of subjects by immunosequencing and related them to cytomegalovirus serostatus. Four or five DR-DQ haplotypes were handled as single units for association and clustering because linkage in the cohort was strong. In addition to the first cohort of 666 subjects, a separate validation cohort of approximately 120 different subjects was used.

Broad study findings and their caveats: A further reported finding was that TCR beta sequences accurately predicted the HLA-A and HLA-B alleles for most subjects in the first cohort. Across donors, most TCR sequences were observed very rarely, whereas some public TCRs were present in many individuals. Because HLA typing was missing for some donors at each locus, association tests included only the typed subset. Specific HLA alleles were associated with some 15,000 TCR beta sequences at a false discovery rate of 0.05 in a later analysis. In vitro tests confirmed that a few of the cytomegalovirus-associated TCR beta chains recognize cytomegalovirus antigens. In a later analysis, TCR association rates were found to vary across HLA loci, with the most associated TCRs seen for DRB1 alleles and the fewest for HLA-C alleles. In the study, around 160 TCR beta chains were listed as associated with cytomegalovirus. A later genetic analysis associated a missense DCLRE1C variant with V-gene and J-gene trimming of TCR beta chains, and an independent cohort replicated the association. Correlated functional status among segregating V segments might reflect linkage disequilibrium, but an unknown experimental factor could not be ruled out. The earlier analysis of 587 of the donors excluded 15 to 20 rarely observed V segments, including chromosome 9 orphons, because counts were too low. Compared with the approximately 670-donor mean, donors in an Asian-associated ancestry cluster had fewer N-insertions in productive TCRs, according to a later genetic analysis. According to the authors, the approach could potentially be generalized to other disease states and immunological phenotypes. A group of highly shared sequence variants was considered likely to be a technical artifact of the sequencing pipeline. When HLA alleles, especially DR and DQ, strongly co-occurred, attributing TCR associations to individual alleles was difficult. Cytomegalovirus status was reported to be diagnosed by the classifier with high specificity and sensitivity in both the original and validation cohorts. CMV serostatus was the only immune exposure information available for the cohort. According to a later analysis, parvovirus B19, influenza, CMV and Epstein-Barr virus appeared linked to several top co-occurrence clusters. Only TCR beta chains were sequenced in this cohort, and the absence of alpha or paired-chain data limited detectable features. A later analysis found that HLA-associated TCR beta chains were more clonally expanded and had lower generation probabilities than equally common non-associated chains. In a later analysis, most CMV-associated TCR beta chains were found to appear HLA-restricted, with HLA associations seemingly driven largely by CMV exposure. An earlier analysis of approximately 590 of the donors showed that most TCR beta V segments appeared in productive rearrangements either about 90% or about 30% of the time, which broadly matched IMGT annotations. Roughly uniform sequencing depth across donors was assumed in presence/absence analyses, although this assumption may not hold.

In total, around 600 healthy bone marrow donors made up the cohort. All cohort members were sampled while nominally healthy, although unrecorded immune exposures were likely present. The donor tested CMV seropositive, placing the donor among the approximately 290 seropositive members of the cohort. Every donor gave a peripheral blood sample, and the peripheral blood mononuclear cells from that sample were used for TCR beta sequencing. The Qiagen DNeasy Blood Extraction Kit was used to extract genomic DNA from the blood cell samples. The protocol used for the library was the immunoSEQ multiplex PCR assay. For the multiplex PCR, a mixture combining 60 forward primers for TCR Vbeta segments and 13 reverse primers for TCR Jbeta segments was used. A multiplex PCR assay on genomic DNA amplified the CDR3 region of rearranged TCR beta genes. On the Illumina HiSeq System, the amplified TCR beta libraries were sequenced as 87-base-pair reads. Concerning the study's data processing: Across the 670 or so repertoires, a later analysis counted roughly 84 million unique TCR beta chains, roughly 11 million of which were shared by at least two donors. A nearest-neighbor algorithm error-corrected the raw reads and collapsed the reads into unique sequences, merging closely related sequences to remove PCR and sequencing errors. V, D and J gene segments were assigned by aligning CDR3 sequences to IMGT reference sequences. Each retained sequence needed at least a six-nucleotide match to both a V gene segment and a J gene segment. A rearrangement was called productive if the CDR3 had no stop codons and remained in frame with V and J, and every other rearrangement was called non-productive. Following IMGT convention, CDR3 was defined as the stretch from the second conserved V-encoded cysteine up to the conserved J-encoded phenylalanine. In an earlier analysis of roughly 580 of the donors, sequences lacking an unambiguous match to a single V gene segment were excluded. In an earlier analysis of several hundred of the donors, V segments were called functional above 56.7% productive rearrangements and were called segregating when the between-donor standard deviation exceeded 5%. To diagnose cytomegalovirus status from the catalog of TCR beta chain sequences, a statistical classification framework was built. In a later analysis, V and J genes were assigned by comparing TCR nucleotide sequences against IMGT/GENE-DB human TR gene sequences. The TCRdist pipeline was used in a later analysis to assign CDR3 sequences and most-parsimonious VDJ recombination scenarios. In a later analysis, every TCR beta chain was defined by the combination of its CDR3 amino acid sequence and its V-gene family, and reads without a unique V-gene family were dropped. A later analysis removed nearly 600 highly shared, low-generation-probability nucleotide sequences to deal with suspected cross-contamination and a sequencing artifact. In a later analysis, a clonal expansion index for each public chain was calculated from normalized within-repertoire ranks of inferred template counts. A later analysis computed generation probabilities with a VDJ recombination model fitted to out-of-frame rearrangements, and checked the results against IGoR. In a later analysis, hypergeometric tests were used to score TCR-TCR, TCR-HLA and TCR-CMV co-occurrence, with a repertoire-size bias correction applied to TCR pairs. To estimate false discovery rates, a later analysis permuted the HLA or CMV assignments 20 times. A later analysis grouped co-occurring TCRs with DBSCAN, adding TCRdist sequence similarity when clustering within HLA-allele-positive subsets. Co-occurrence clustering excluded repertoires with fewer than 30,000 or more than 120,000 public chains, plus five with anomalous nucleotide sharing. What TCRdb holds here is the immuneACCESS table cut down to in-frame rearrangements. Part of the clones is not present; checked against another copy, under half of the missing clones reflect an unresolved V gene, and the others are unexplained. V and J calls and clone size are copied from that table; D and trimming were computed from the DNA. The table for this sample lists under 90,000 clones; around 70% of them were counted only once. The ten largest clones capture about 9.1% of the sample.

Sequencing used PBMCs. This clonotype was sampled from a man aged 35-49 years in good health and CMV-seropositive.

Read as DNA, the sequence is TGTGCCAGCAGTTTAGGAGGGACAGGGGGCACTCAGCCCCAGCATTTT. Translated, it reads CASSLGGTGGTQPQHF. The chain links TRBV28 with TRBJ1-5; TRBD1 lines up with 12 middle nucleotides. The CDR3 numbers 16 residues from cysteine through phenylalanine. Only CDR3 DNA is held: 48 bases, read in frame from base 1. From the germline V gene, CDR1 is MDHEN and CDR2 is SYDVKM. For this chain, trimming is 2 bases at the V end and 6 bases at the J end, and the number of junction bases without a gene match is 5.